One and the same sample provided the 27 T cell receptor beta chains below, sequenced in a study of identical twins. One entry per CDR3 protein results from TCRdb running MiXCR on the 5' RACE reads. Of over 600,000 distinct CDR3 sequences listed, approximately 21% are singletons. The sample was also linked to a second study, of T cells expressing NK-cell markers.

Sequencing was carried out using PBMCs. These receptors were collected from a woman aged 18-29 years in good health.

This clonotype has ten or more counts. J is TRBJ1-5 and V is TRBV30; no reliable D call. V lost 2 bases, J lost 3 bases, and 8 bases lay in between. The germline V gene has CDR1 GTSNPN and CDR2 SVGIG (reference sequence). The CDR3 contains 13 residues. CDR3: CAWSRQFNQPQHF. The CDR3 DNA reads as TGTGCCTGGAGTCGGCAGTTCAATCAGCCCCAGCATTTT.

About this clonotype: At one boundary the junction diverges from the germline segment, which might be a read error. This chain uses TRBV19 with TRBJ2-1, with TRBD2 matching over 11 bases. Germline V gives CDR1 LNHDA, CDR2 SQIVND (reference sequence). The CDR3 has 13 residues. The CDR3 here is CASSIVAGGPPSF. The CDR3 DNA sequence: TGTGCCAGTAGTATAGTAGCGGGAGGGCCGCCGAGCTTC.

In this sample, this clonotype turned up many times. This rearrangement joins TRBV5-1 to TRBJ2-3; tentative D call: TRBD1 (6 bases). V was clipped by 3 bases and J by 3 bases, with 14 bases between them. There are 15 residues in the CDR3. Germline V gene lookup returns CDR1 SGHRS and CDR2 YFSETQ. The CDR3 region has the DNA TGCGCCAGCAGCTCGGTACAGGGTTCAACAGATACGCAGTATTTT. As protein: CASSSVQGSTDTQYF.

The chain has TRBV12-3 or TRBV12-4 and TRBJ2-3, with 12 bases that match TRBD2. Trimming cost V 6 bases and J 7 bases; bases outside gene matches: 8. The CDR3 is made up of 15 amino acids. As DNA, the CDR3 is TGTGCCAGCAGAACCCTAGCGGGAGGGCCGAATACGCAGTATTTT. Its translation is CASRTLAGGPNTQYF.

The J gene is TRBJ2-1, the V gene TRBV4-2; a weak D match, TRBD2 (6 bases). The CDR3 has 16 residues. V lost 0 bases, J lost 0 bases, and 9 bases lay in between. From germline, CDR1 is LGHNA and CDR2 YNFKEQ. In nucleotides, the CDR3 is TGTGCCAGCAGCCAAGATTGGAGGGACTCCTACAATGAGCAGTTCTTC. It encodes CASSQDWRDSYNEQFF.

The chain links TRBV3-1 to TRBJ2-2; D might be TRBD2 (5 bases). V was shortened by 0 bases and J by 5 bases, with 10 bases between the two germline ends. The germline V gene encodes CDR1 LGHDT and CDR2 YNNKEL (reference sequence). The CDR3 totals 15 residues. The CDR3 spells CASSQDVGGTGELFF. As DNA, the CDR3 is TGTGCCAGCAGCCAAGACGTCGGCGGGACCGGGGAGCTGTTTTTT.

This clonotype was counted at least ten times. The chain joins TRBV5-1 to TRBJ2-3; unclear D gene. Trimming removed 4 bases at V and 3 bases at J, with 12 bases between. CDR3 length equals 14 residues. CDR1 and CDR2 from the germline V gene are SGHRS and YFSETQ. This CDR3 is CASSREPGTDTQYF. The CDR3 DNA follows: TGCGCCAGCAGCCGAGAGCCGGGTACAGATACGCAGTATTTT.

This chain links TRBV12-3 or TRBV12-4 with TRBJ2-5; TRBD2 aligns across 10 bases. V gave up 6 bases and J gave up 2 bases; unmatched junction bases: 9. The CDR3 is 16 residues long. CDR3 loop: CASSRILAGPQETQYF. CDR3 sequence (DNA): TGTGCCAGCAGCCGAATACTAGCGGGGCCGCAAGAGACCCAGTACTTC.

The V gene is TRBV5-1, the J gene TRBJ2-3; D is perhaps TRBD1 (6 bases). This CDR3 contains 16 residues. V was trimmed by 0 bases and J by 2 bases, leaving 13 bases between them. The germline gives CDR1 SGHRS, CDR2 YFSETQ. The CDR3 nucleotides read TGCGCCAGCAGCTTGGACTCAGGGACATCCACAGATACGCAGTATTTT. Translating gives CASSLDSGTSTDTQYF. The full variable domain, with the rest looked up from reference TRBV5-1 and TRBJ2-3, is KAGVTQTPRYLIKTRGQQVTLSCSPISGHRSVSWYQQTPGQGLQFLFEYFSETQRNKGNFPGRFSGRQFSNSRSEMNVSTLELGDSALYLCASSLDSGTSTDTQYFGPGTRLTVL.

There are many counts of this clonotype. The rearrangement uses TRBV7-6 and TRBJ1-5; unclear D gene. The V end was cut by 5 bases, the J end by 3 bases, with 11 bases between. This CDR3 is built from 14 residues. Germline assignment: CDR1 SGHVS and CDR2 FNYEAQ. The CDR3 spells CASSPRLNNQPQHF. The DNA for the CDR3 is TGTGCCAGCAGCCCCCGACTCAACAATCAGCCCCAGCATTTT.

This clonotype turned up a few times. CDR3 protein: CASSLDTTEGIQYF. As DNA, the CDR3 is TGCGCCAGCAGCTTGGATACCACTGAGGGTATTCAGTACTTC. The chain combines TRBV5-1 with TRBJ2-4; D might be TRBD2 (5 bases). Trimming removed 0 bases from V and 10 bases from J, with 14 bases in between. The CDR3 has 14 residues. Per germline, CDR1 SGHRS and CDR2 YFSETQ.

The chain combines TRBV10-3 with TRBJ2-5, with D tentatively TRBD2 (5 bases). Trimming left V 3 bases short and J 4 bases short, with 21 bases between. Germline-derived CDR1 and CDR2 are ENHRY and SYGVKD. This CDR3 spans 17 amino acids. CDR3 nucleotide sequence: TGTGCCATCAGTGAAGGTCGTGGTGAGGGTCAAAGAGAGACCCAGTACTTC. Its protein is CAISEGRGEGQRETQYF.

A few counts support this clonotype. The V gene is TRBV10-3, the J gene TRBJ1-2, with D perhaps matching TRBD1 (5 bases). The germline V gene encodes CDR1 ENHRY and CDR2 SYGVKD. The length of the CDR3 is 15 residues. V lost 3 bases to trimming and J lost 5 bases, with 16 bases between them. DNA for the CDR3: TGTGCCATCAGTGACCCGACAGAGATCCCTTATGGCTACACCTTC. Translating gives CAISDPTEIPYGYTF.

This clonotype came up a few times. The rearrangement uses TRBV15 and TRBJ2-3; D perhaps matches TRBD1 (6 bases). This CDR3 has 12 amino acids. The germline V gene encodes CDR1 LNHNV and CDR2 YYDKDF (reference sequence). V shed 3 bases and J shed 8 bases, with 9 bases lying between them. The CDR3 region has the DNA TGTGCCACCAGCAGTGGACAGCGTACGCAGTATTTT. Encoded protein: CATSSGQRTQYF.

In its sample, this clonotype was seen many times. The chain couples TRBV9 to TRBJ1-2; D gene ambiguous. With 0 bases removed from V and 7 bases from J, the gap between germline ends came to 16 bases. Germline V gene data show CDR1 as SGDLS and CDR2 as YYNGEE. The CDR3 runs to 15 residues. This chain's CDR3 is CASSVATSRSSGYTF. The DNA for the CDR3 is TGTGCCAGCAGCGTAGCTACTTCCCGTTCCAGTGGCTACACCTTC.

This clonotype was seen more than once but under ten times. This chain joins TRBV10-3 and TRBJ2-1, with D unclear. Germline values: CDR1 ENHRY, CDR2 SYGVKD. The CDR3 consists of 15 residues. V lost 1 base, J lost 8 bases, and 15 bases lay in between. The DNA for the CDR3 is TGTGCCATCAGTGAGTACCTGAGCTCAAGTGATGAGCAGTTCTTC. Translated: CAISEYLSSSDEQFF.

The rearrangement uses TRBV5-6 and TRBJ2-1; 7 bases are shared with TRBD2. The CDR3 covers 16 residues. V was clipped by 0 bases and J by 5 bases; unmatched bases: 8. Germline V gene sequence: CDR1 SGHDT, CDR2 YYEEEE. CDR3 in DNA: TGTGCCAGCAGCTTGGAGGGGCGGGGGAGACACAATGAGCAGTTCTTC. Translation gives CASSLEGRGRHNEQFF.

This clonotype was found many times. The chain combines TRBV20-1 with TRBJ2-1; the match to TRBD1 covers 7 bases. Germline values: CDR1 DFQATT, CDR2 SNEGSKA (reference sequence). There are 10 residues in the CDR3. J gave up 7 bases and V 6 bases, and 0 bases lay outside the gene matches. The CDR3 DNA sequence: TGCAGTGCGACAGGGAATGAGCAGTTCTTC. The encoded protein is CSATGNEQFF.

The chain uses TRBV9 and TRBJ2-1; maybe TRBD1 (6 bases). Germline CDR1 and CDR2: SGDLS and YYNGEE. The CDR3 extends over 16 amino acids. V gave up 0 bases and J gave up 4 bases, with 14 bases separating them. CDR3 bases: TGTGCCAGCAGCGTAGCCGGGACACCTACTTACAATGAGCAGTTCTTC. Encoded protein: CASSVAGTPTYNEQFF. The variable domain in full, with the rest retrieved from reference TRBV9 and TRBJ2-1, is DSGVTQTPKHLITATGQRVTLRCSPRSGDLSVYWYQQSLDQGLQFLIQYYNGEERAKGNILERFSAQQFPDLHSELNLSSLELGDSALYFCASSVAGTPTYNEQFFGPGTRLTVL.

The V and J genes are TRBV12-5 and TRBJ2-5, with 7 nucleotides matching TRBD2. The V gene's germline CDR1 is LGHNT and CDR2 FRNRAP. The CDR3 covers 15 residues. V lost 6 bases, J lost 4 bases, and 11 bases stayed unmatched. The DNA for the CDR3 is TGTGCTAGTGGCTTAGGGCGGCGCGGGGGAGAGACCCAGTACTTC. Translation gives CASGLGRRGGETQYF.

Many counts were recorded for this clonotype. The rearrangement uses TRBV4-3 and TRBJ2-1; the D gene is possibly TRBD1 (5 bases). CDR3 length: 14 residues. CDR1 and CDR2 (germline): LGHNA, YSLEER. The ends were cut back, 0 bases at V and 7 bases at J, with 10 bases in the middle. For the CDR3, the DNA is TGCGCCAGCAGCCAAGAAGTAAGGGGTAATGAGCAGTTCTTC. It yields the protein CASSQEVRGNEQFF.

This clonotype was recorded a few times. This chain joins TRBV15 and TRBJ1-3; D call uncertain. V lost 3 bases and J lost 0, with 9 bases in between. The CDR3 is made up of 15 amino acids. CDR1 and CDR2 from the germline V gene are LNHNV and YYDKDF (reference sequence). CDR3: CATSRDQVSGNTIYF. CDR3 DNA: TGTGCCACCAGCAGGGATCAGGTCTCTGGAAACACCATATATTTT.

This clonotype was seen repeatedly, ten times or more. The V and J genes are TRBV7-9 and TRBJ1-1; a weak D match, TRBD1 (6 bases). Germline V gives CDR1 SEHNR, CDR2 FQNEAQ (reference sequence). This CDR3 has 14 amino acids. The V and J ends lost 3 bases and 6 bases respectively, with 14 bases between them. The CDR3 reads CASSFDRLTSEAFF. The CDR3, as DNA: TGTGCCAGCAGCTTTGACAGGTTGACCTCTGAAGCTTTCTTT.

V and J are TRBV19 and TRBJ1-1, with D unclear. The germline V gene encodes CDR1 LNHDA and CDR2 SQIVND (reference sequence). Deletions cut 3 bases from V and 11 bases from J, with 13 bases between. The CDR3 runs to 12 residues. Here the CDR3 reads CASSIRGSAAFF. In DNA form, the CDR3 reads TGTGCCAGTAGTATCCGCGGTTCGGCGGCTTTCTTT.

V gene TRBV3-1 combines with J gene TRBJ2-1; D is perhaps TRBD1 or TRBD2 (6 bases each). CDR1 and CDR2 from the germline V gene are LGHDT and YNNKEL (reference sequence). The CDR3 loop spans 16 amino acids. V lost 1 base, J lost 1 base, and 11 bases lay in between. The CDR3 region has the DNA TGTGCCAGCAGCCAAGGGGGGGCTCTGTCCTACAATGAGCAGTTCTTC. As protein: CASSQGGALSYNEQFF.

This clonotype showed up just a few times. The chain joins TRBV27 to TRBJ1-2; D remains ambiguous. The germline V and J ends were trimmed by 5 bases and 5 bases, with 12 bases remaining between them. The CDR3 spans 13 residues. The germline V gene encodes CDR1 MNHEY and CDR2 SMNVEV (reference sequence). The CDR3 is CASSPFSQYGYTF. The CDR3 DNA reads TGTGCCAGCAGTCCTTTTTCGCAATATGGCTACACCTTC.

The V gene is TRBV10-3, the J gene TRBJ2-5; D is undetermined. The V gene's germline CDR1 is ENHRY and CDR2 SYGVKD. There are 14 residues in the CDR3. Between the trimmed V and J ends, which lost 0 bases and 3 bases, there was a span of 8 bases. CDR3 sequence (DNA): TGTGCCATCAGTGAGTCAGCCACAGAAGAGACCCAGTACTTC. This translates into CAISESATEETQYF.